A single sample gave rise to the 18 T cell receptor beta chains below, sequenced in a study of T cells in Graves' hyperthyroidism and ophthalmopathy. Template material for amplifying TCR beta CDR3 regions consisted of RNA transcripts. The HTBI primer set served for first-round RT-PCR of the TCR CDR3. TCRdb re-called the multiplex PCR reads with MiXCR, one entry per CDR3 protein. This sample has roughly 840,000 distinct CDR3 sequences, with roughly 40% found just once. The sequencing sample was made of blood. The receptor source for this set is a man aged 18 to 29 with Graves' hyperthyroidism.

V usage is TRBV25-1 and J usage is TRBJ2-2, with 8 bases fitting TRBD1. V lost 6 bases to trimming and J lost 0 bases; unmatched junction nucleotides: 6. The CDR3 contains 16 residues. Germline CDR1 is MGHDK and CDR2 is SYGVNS. DNA for the CDR3: TGTGCCAGCAGCTCCAACAGGGGGACGAACACCGGGGAGCTGTTTTTT. Encoded protein: CASSSNRGTNTGELFF.

Of note for this clonotype: A read error is likely, as this CDR3 ends without the conserved phenylalanine or tryptophan. The DNA is omitted, as the CDR3 cannot be located on it reliably, and the CDR3 follows TCRdb's listing. The chain recombines TRBV7-6 with TRBJ1-3. CDR1 is SGHVS and CDR2 is FNYEAQ in the germline V gene. The CDR3 numbers 9 amino acids, ends counted. CDR3 residues: CASSLVPSG.

As to this clonotype: Relative to the germline gene, one junction end is altered; a read error may explain this. The V gene is TRBV7-9, the J gene TRBJ1-3, with 7 bases aligning to TRBD1. CDR3 length: 15 amino acids. The germline gives CDR1 SEHNR, CDR2 FQNEAQ (reference sequence). CDR3 DNA sequence: TGCGCCAGCAGCCCCCGGGACAGCAATGGAAACACCATATATTTT. Translated, it gives CASSPRDSNGNTIYF.

V and J are TRBV2 and TRBJ1-4; 8 nucleotides agree with TRBD1. Germline CDR1 is SNHLY and CDR2 is FYNNEI. This CDR3 is 16 amino acids long. With 6 bases clipped from V and 4 bases from J, the junction kept 10 bases outside the gene matches. The CDR3 is CASRGIRTGSNEKLFF. The DNA for the CDR3 is TGTGCCAGCAGGGGGATCCGGACAGGGAGTAATGAAAAACTGTTTTTT.

The gene calls are TRBV7-3 and TRBJ2-7, with D hard to call. The V gene's germline CDR1 is SGHTA and CDR2 FQGTGA. There are 13 residues in the CDR3. V gave up 8 bases and J gave up 0 bases, with 11 bases separating them. The CDR3 coding sequence is TGTGCCAGCGGCCCGAGGAGCTCCTACGAGCAGTACTTC. This translates into CASGPRSSYEQYF.

Only a few counts were recorded for this clonotype. One base away lies a much larger clone, so this may be a sequencing read error. CDR3 nucleotide sequence: TGTGCCAGCAGCTCCGTCTTGGGTGCGGCTTTCTTT. Its translation is CASSSVLGAAFF. V usage is TRBV7-8 and J usage is TRBJ1-1; no clear D gene. The germline V gene has CDR1 SGHVS and CDR2 FQNEAQ. The V and J ends lost 4 bases and 11 bases respectively, with 14 bases between them. The length of the CDR3 is 12 residues.

The chain combines TRBV9 with TRBJ2-5, with D possibly matching TRBD2 (5 bases). V was trimmed by 4 bases and J by 2 bases, leaving 12 bases between them. The germline gives CDR1 SGDLS, CDR2 YYNGEE. This CDR3 is 14 amino acids long. The CDR3 loop is CASSPRSGQETQYF. As DNA, the CDR3 is TGTGCCAGCAGCCCAAGGAGCGGACAAGAGACCCAGTACTTC.

This clonotype has a count of ten or more. V gene TRBV2 combines with J gene TRBJ1-1; possible D gene TRBD1, 6 bases. CDR1 SNHLY and CDR2 FYNNEI come from the germline V gene. This CDR3 has 16 residues. V lost 0 bases to trimming and J lost 1 base, with 12 bases between them. In DNA, the CDR3 is TGTGCCAGCAGTGAAGCAGGACCGGGGGCGAACACTGAAGCTTTCTTT. It translates to CASSEAGPGANTEAFF.

The chain joins TRBV6-5 to TRBJ1-1, with D uncertain. The CDR3 spans 15 residues. Between the trimmed V and J ends, which lost 5 bases and 10 bases, there was a span of 23 bases. Germline V lookup: CDR1 MNHEY, CDR2 SVGAGI. DNA for the CDR3: TGTGCCAGCAGTCCTGGGATGAAACCCAGTCGGGGAGCTTTCTTT. Residues: CASSPGMKPSRGAFF.

The chain is built from TRBV7-9 and TRBJ1-4; D perhaps matches TRBD1 (5 bases). CDR1 SEHNR and CDR2 FQNEAQ come from the germline V gene (reference sequence). The CDR3 runs to 17 residues. V was cut by 5 bases and J by 0 bases, with 16 bases left in between. CDR3 coding DNA: TGTGCCAGCAGCCCTGCTTACCAGGGTGCAACTAATGAAAAACTGTTTTTT. Translating it yields CASSPAYQGATNEKLFF.

Details on this clonotype: A read error is possible here, since a much larger clone lies one base away. The rearrangement uses TRBV10-3 and TRBJ2-5; no clear D. CDR1 ENHRY and CDR2 SYGVKD come from the germline V gene. V was cut by 5 bases and J by 2 bases, with 12 bases left in between. The CDR3 is 14 amino acids. Written as DNA, the CDR3 is TGTGCCATCAGTAAGAGTAGTGCACAAGAGACCCAGTACTTC. It specifies CAISKSSAQETQYF.

This clonotype has ten or more counts. V is TRBV7-9 and J is TRBJ2-7; the D gene is possibly TRBD2 (5 bases). Deletions cut 2 bases from V and 2 bases from J, with 13 bases between. This CDR3 has 15 residues. Germline values: CDR1 SEHNR, CDR2 FQNEAQ (reference sequence). Here the CDR3 reads CASSLTSGSTYEQYF. The CDR3, as DNA: TGTGCCAGCAGCTTAACCAGCGGATCAACCTACGAGCAGTACTTC.

V and J are TRBV29-1 and TRBJ1-4, with D possibly being TRBD1 (6 bases). CDR3 size: 12 residues. Germline V CDR1 and CDR2: SQVTM, ANQGSEA. Trimming took 4 bases from V and 6 from J, leaving 9 bases between them. CDR3 protein: CSVGGGDEKLFF. CDR3 DNA: TGCAGCGTTGGGGGGGGCGATGAAAAACTGTTTTTT.

In the case of this clonotype: A read error may be the cause here, since a much bigger clone is one base away. This sequence joins TRBV10-3 and TRBJ1-5; no clear D. The CDR3 extends over 14 amino acids. V shed 0 bases and J shed 0 bases, with 3 bases lying between them. The germline gives CDR1 ENHRY, CDR2 SYGVKD. The CDR3 loop reads CAISESDSNQPQHF. The CDR3, as DNA: TGTGCCATCAGTGAGTCGGATAGCAATCAGCCCCAGCATTTT.

Concerning this clonotype itself: Given the absence of the conserved phenylalanine or tryptophan at the CDR3 end, a read error is likely. This chain links TRBV7-8 with TRBJ1-1; 12 bases map to TRBD1. Germline CDR1 is SGHVS and CDR2 is FQNEAQ. This CDR3 comprises 14 residues. The V and J ends lost 5 bases and 10 bases, in that order; junction bases with no gene match: 8. The CDR3 is CASSQGTGGGAAFS. CDR3 nucleotides: TGTGCCAGCAGCCAAGGGACAGGGGGCGGGGCAGCTTTCTCT.

With respect to this clonotype: A much larger clonotype is one base distant, so this may be a read error. The V and J genes are TRBV7-7 and TRBJ2-5; D gene unclear. Looked up from germline, CDR1 is SSHAT and CDR2 is FNYEAQ (reference sequence). This CDR3 is built from 13 residues. CDR3 loop: CAGSSLSQETQYF. CDR3 in DNA: TGTGCTGGCAGCTCCCTATCCCAAGAGACCCAGTACTTC.

This clonotype was observed a handful of times. The rearrangement joins TRBV19 to TRBJ1-1, with no clear D. The CDR3 has 11 residues. CDR1 is LNHDA, CDR2 SQIVND, per germline (reference sequence). V shed 9 bases and J shed 5 bases, with 10 bases lying between them. The CDR3 coding sequence is TGTGCCAGCCTATATGGGACTGAAGCTTTCTTT. Protein product: CASLYGTEAFF. Complete variable domain (other parts from reference TRBV19 and TRBJ1-1): DGGITQSPKYLFRKEGQNVTLSCEQNLNHDAMYWYRQDPGQGLRLIYYSQIVNDFQKGDIAEGYSVSREKKESFPLTVTSAQKNPTAFYLCASLYGTEAFFGQGTRLTVV.

This chain links TRBV20-1 with TRBJ2-2; 9 nucleotides line up with TRBD2. The CDR3 covers 17 residues. In germline, CDR1 is DFQATT, CDR2 SNEGSKA (reference sequence). V lost 1 base and J lost 4; bases outside the gene matches: 10. The CDR3 region has the DNA TGCAGTGCTAGAGCTCCACCGGGACTAGCAGGCACCGGGGAGCTGTTTTTT. Translated: CSARAPPGLAGTGELFF.